The text below deals with one TCR beta chain. The record originates from a study of memory CD4+ T cells and cytomegalovirus serostatus. Single viable CD3+CD4+CD8-CD45RO+ cells were sorted as the memory CD4+ T cells. Germline V gives CDR1 SGDLS, CDR2 YYNGEE. This CDR3 is built from 18 residues. V was pared by 1 base and J by 7 bases, with 9 bases of the junction left unmatched. TCRdb's copy holds only in-frame clones and misses some; the assay was immunoSEQ multiplex PCR. The sample lists about 92,000 clones, 75% to 85% seen once, with 3.6% in the top ten. Sequencing was carried out using memory CD4+ T cells from blood. The gene calls are TRBV9 and TRBJ2-1; TRBD2 aligns across 15 bases. The sequence was obtained from an adult in good health and CMV-seropositive. DNA of the CDR3: TGTGCCAGCAGCGTACAACGGACTAGCGGGAGGGCCGGGAATGAGCAGTTCTTC. Its translation is CASSVQRTSGRAGNEQFF.